Each of the 31 T cell receptor beta chains below was sequenced from the same sample in a study of blood T cells in healthy people across ages. The second PCR ran roughly 7 to 12 cycles with a sample-barcoded 5' primer and J-beta primers. Each CDR3 protein is one row after TCRdb ran MiXCR on the 5' RACE reads. The table lists around 750,000 distinct CDR3 sequences, 53% of them singletons. Specimen: blood. The receptors come from an elderly man in good health.

This clonotype was detected only a few times. The rearrangement links TRBV10-3 to TRBJ2-1, with unresolved D. CDR3 length: 11 amino acids. Germline-derived CDR1 and CDR2 are ENHRY and SYGVKD. The V end was cut by 2 bases, the J end by 9 bases, with 5 bases between. The CDR3, as DNA: TGTGCCATCAGTGAGCTGAGTGAGCAGTTCTTC. Encoded protein: CAISELSEQFF.

J is TRBJ2-7 and V is TRBV7-9, with D uncertain. This CDR3 comprises 13 residues. Per germline, CDR1 SEHNR and CDR2 FQNEAQ (reference sequence). V dropped 1 base and J dropped 3 bases, with 7 bases sitting between them. The CDR3 DNA follows: TGTGCCAGCAGCTTAGAACAGAACTACGAGCAGTACTTC. Its translation: CASSLEQNYEQYF.

V and J are TRBV6-6 and TRBJ1-1; D is possibly TRBD1 (5 bases). The CDR3 covers 13 residues. Germline assignment: CDR1 MNHNY and CDR2 SVGAGI (reference sequence). The V gene lost 6 bases and the J gene lost 3 bases, with 11 bases spanning the gap. The CDR3 DNA sequence: TGTGCCAGCAGGTTACAGGTGGACACTGAAGCTTTCTTT. As protein: CASRLQVDTEAFF.

A remark on this clonotype: One junction end does not reproduce the germline sequence, and a read error may be involved. The chain employs TRBV28 and TRBJ1-4; no clear D gene. Germline V gene lookup returns CDR1 MDHEN and CDR2 SYDVKM. The CDR3 runs to 14 residues. DNA of the CDR3: TGCGCCAGCAGCCCCCCGGCGGGAAGAAGAAAACTGTTTTTT. It codes for CASSPPAGRRKLFF.

The rearrangement links TRBV18 to TRBJ2-7; D possibly corresponds to TRBD1 (5 bases). Trimming left V 2 bases short and J 2 bases short, with 19 bases between. This CDR3 comprises 17 residues. Germline assignment: CDR1 KGHSH and CDR2 LQKENI. The CDR3 bases are TGTGCCAGCTCACCAACTACTTCTACAGGAGAGACCTACGAGCAGTACTTC. Protein sequence: CASSPTTSTGETYEQYF.

This clonotype was detected only a few times. A much larger clone lies a single base off, so this may be a read error. This rearrangement joins TRBV4-2 to TRBJ2-7; 9 bases line up with TRBD2. This CDR3 is built from 14 residues. Per the germline V gene, CDR1 is LGHNA and CDR2 is YNFKEQ. CDR3 coding DNA: TGTGCCAGCAGCGGTAGCGGGAGTTTTTACGGGCAGTACTTC. It specifies CASSGSGSFYGQYF.

The chain has TRBV12-3 or TRBV12-4 and TRBJ2-3, with unresolved D. This CDR3 region has 13 residues. The ends were cut back, 6 bases at V and 3 bases at J, with 10 bases in the middle. For the CDR3, the DNA is TGTGCCAGCAGCATTGTCGGTACAGATACGCAGTATTTT. Protein sequence: CASSIVGTDTQYF.

The chain joins TRBV20-1 to TRBJ2-3; 12 bases fit TRBD2. CDR3 length equals 14 residues. The germline V gene encodes CDR1 DFQATT and CDR2 SNEGSKA (reference sequence). The J segment lost 14 bases and the V segment lost 0 bases, leaving 9 bases of the junction unmatched. CDR3 amino acids: CSAREASGRGYAYF. DNA of the CDR3: TGCAGTGCTAGAGAGGCTAGCGGGAGGGGATACGCGTATTTT.

This clonotype was counted a few times. The chain has TRBV5-1 and TRBJ2-5, with D perhaps TRBD2 (5 bases). V dropped 1 base and J dropped 1 base, with 14 bases sitting between them. In germline, CDR1 is SGHRS, CDR2 YFSETQ. The CDR3 is 16 amino acids. The DNA for the CDR3 is TGCGCCAGCAGCTTGATGGGAGCGGACCCCCAAGAGACCCAGTACTTC. This codes for CASSLMGADPQETQYF.

The chain carries TRBV6-1 and TRBJ1-1; TRBD1 agrees at 9 bases. CDR1 and CDR2 (germline): MNHNS, SASEGT. CDR3 size: 13 residues. Losses at the gene ends were 6 bases for V and 6 bases for J; bases not matched to a gene: 5. The CDR3 region is CASRDRGYSEAFF. The CDR3 DNA is TGTGCCAGCAGGGACAGGGGATACTCTGAAGCTTTCTTT.

The chain joins TRBV11-2 to TRBJ2-3, with D unclear. Deletions cut 5 bases from V and 14 bases from J, with 14 bases between. CDR3 length: 11 amino acids. The germline V gene has CDR1 SGHAT and CDR2 FQNNGV. Here the CDR3 DNA reads TGTGCCAGCAGCCCTCGAAGAGACGCGTATTTT. Its translation is CASSPRRDAYF.

This clonotype was counted only a few times. The DNA for the CDR3 is TGTGCCAGCAGTTCGGGACAGGGGAGAGGTGGCTACACCTTC. It translates to CASSSGQGRGGYTF. This chain uses TRBV27 with TRBJ1-2; the match to TRBD1 covers 10 bases. V shed 4 bases, J shed 7 bases, and the junction held 6 bases outside the gene matches. Per germline, CDR1 MNHEY and CDR2 SMNVEV (reference sequence). The CDR3 spans 14 residues.

The chain has TRBV6-2 or TRBV6-3 and TRBJ2-3; D is unclear. The length of the CDR3 is 13 residues. Per the germline V gene, CDR1 is MNHEY and CDR2 is SVGEGT. V gave up 6 bases and J gave up 0 bases, with 7 bases separating them. This chain's CDR3 is CASRVDSTDTQYF. CDR3 DNA: TGTGCCAGCAGAGTGGACAGCACAGATACGCAGTATTTT.

A word on this clonotype: A clone one base away is much larger, so this may be a read error. The chain uses TRBV6-5 and TRBJ2-4, with unresolved D. The J call may be faulty, since TRBJ2-5 better matches the DNA end. This CDR3 has 11 amino acids. Germline CDR1 MNHEY, CDR2 SVGAGI. DNA for the CDR3: TGTGCCAGCAGGGAAGAAGAGACCCAGTACTTC. It is translated as CASREEETQYF.

This chain connects TRBV6-2 or TRBV6-3 to TRBJ2-7, with D possibly being TRBD1 or TRBD2 (5 bases each). Trimming took off 2 bases at V and 2 bases at J, with 10 bases between the two ends. Germline V gene sequence: CDR1 MNHEY, CDR2 SVGEGT. This CDR3 is 14 amino acids long. The CDR3 DNA reads as TGTGCCAGCAGTTACACGGGGCTTCCCTACGAGCAGTACTTC. It is translated as CASSYTGLPYEQYF.

The chain employs TRBV5-1 and TRBJ2-5; TRBD2 matches at 10 bases. Germline trimming cut 0 bases from V and 2 bases from J; bases unmatched to any gene: 4. The CDR3 is made up of 16 amino acids. Germline V gene sequence: CDR1 SGHRS, CDR2 YFSETQ. Here the CDR3 DNA reads TGCGCCAGCAGCTTGGCCCCTAGCGGGAGTCAAGAGACCCAGTACTTC. Amino acids: CASSLAPSGSQETQYF.

The chain is built from TRBV15 and TRBJ2-7, with 7 bases that match TRBD2. In germline, CDR1 is LNHNV, CDR2 YYDKDF (reference sequence). The CDR3 has 14 residues. With 4 bases clipped from V and 0 bases from J, the junction kept 3 bases outside the gene matches. Here the CDR3 DNA reads TGTGCCACCAGCACGGGCGGGAGCTCCTACGAGCAGTACTTC. Its translation is CATSTGGSSYEQYF.

The V gene is TRBV15, the J gene TRBJ2-7; 7 bases map to TRBD2. Trimming cost V 3 bases and J 5 bases; bases outside gene matches: 10. The CDR3 consists of 15 residues. Germline CDR1 LNHNV, CDR2 YYDKDF (reference sequence). CDR3: CATSRAWGGPDEQYF. The CDR3 DNA sequence: TGTGCCACCAGCAGGGCTTGGGGGGGTCCGGACGAGCAGTACTTC.

The rearrangement joins TRBV12-3 or TRBV12-4 to TRBJ1-1, with D perhaps TRBD1 (6 bases). Trimming cost V 8 bases and J 4 bases, with 14 bases left between them. The CDR3 contains 13 residues. The CDR3 bases are TGTGCCAGCCTCCCCCGACAGGCCACTGAAGCTTTCTTT. Protein: CASLPRQATEAFF.

This clonotype occurred a few times. V gene TRBV11-2 combines with J gene TRBJ1-2; 12 bases align to TRBD1. Germline V gene sequence: CDR1 SGHAT, CDR2 FQNNGV. The J segment lost 3 bases and the V segment lost 2 bases, leaving 7 bases of the junction unmatched. The CDR3 is 17 amino acids. CDR3 nucleotide sequence: TGTGCCAGCAGCTTATTCGGGACAGGGGGCTCAGACTATGGCTACACCTTC. Translated, it gives CASSLFGTGGSDYGYTF.

This chain links TRBV15 with TRBJ2-1; D is possibly TRBD1 (5 bases). CDR1 is LNHNV, CDR2 YYDKDF, per germline (reference sequence). The CDR3 extends over 15 amino acids. V was trimmed by 2 bases and J by 2 bases, leaving 10 bases between them. The CDR3 region is CATSRQGGTYNEQFF. Written as DNA, the CDR3 is TGTGCCACCAGCAGACAGGGCGGTACCTACAATGAGCAGTTCTTC.

In the case of this clonotype: One end of the junction varies from germline; a read error may be responsible. The V gene is TRBV10-3, the J gene TRBJ2-5; 8 bases align to TRBD1. Germline V gives CDR1 ENHRY, CDR2 SYGVKD. This CDR3 is 18 amino acids long. The CDR3: CTISESRQGALDQETQYF. As DNA, the CDR3 is TGTACCATCAGTGAGTCGCGGCAGGGGGCTCTGGATCAAGAGACCCAGTACTTC.

The chain uses TRBV30 and TRBJ1-4; D is ambiguous. V was clipped by 0 bases and J by 3 bases, with 8 bases between them. CDR1 is GTSNPN, CDR2 SVGIG, per germline (reference sequence). This CDR3 spans 14 amino acids. The CDR3 loop is CAWSVPPANEKLFF. The CDR3 DNA follows: TGTGCCTGGAGTGTGCCCCCGGCTAATGAAAAACTGTTTTTT. The full variable domain, completed using reference TRBV30 and TRBJ1-4, is SQTIHQWPATLVQPVGSPLSLECTVEGTSNPNLYWYRQAAGRGLQLLFYSVGIGQISSEVPQNLSASRPQDRQFILSSKKLLLSDSGFYLCAWSVPPANEKLFFGSGTQLSVL.

This clonotype has a handful of counts. This rearrangement joins TRBV12-5 to TRBJ2-1; D not certain. Germline CDR1 and CDR2: LGHNT and FRNRAP. Trimming took 7 bases from V and 8 from J, leaving 9 bases between them. CDR3 length: 11 amino acids. CDR3 protein: CASALFDEQFF. The CDR3 region has the DNA TGTGCTAGTGCCCTCTTCGATGAGCAGTTCTTC.

There are a few counts of this clonotype. The V gene is TRBV20-1, the J gene TRBJ2-7; 8 nucleotides match TRBD1. CDR1 and CDR2 from the germline V gene are DFQATT and SNEGSKA (reference sequence). This CDR3 spans 12 amino acids. Trimming took 3 bases from V and 6 from J; bases not matched to a gene: 4. CDR3 DNA sequence: TGCAGTGCTAGGGAGACAGGGGTCGAGCAGTACTTC. Its translation is CSARETGVEQYF.

The chain has TRBV5-1 and TRBJ2-1; D assignment may be TRBD1 or TRBD2 (5 bases each). This CDR3 has 14 residues. The ends were cut back, 3 bases at V and 4 bases at J, with 11 bases in the middle. The germline gives CDR1 SGHRS, CDR2 YFSETQ. CDR3 in DNA: TGCGCCAGCAGCTGGGACGGGCTGTACAATGAGCAGTTCTTC. Amino acids: CASSWDGLYNEQFF.

This rearrangement joins TRBV20-1 to TRBJ2-1; TRBD2 might be the D (6 bases). V lost 3 bases, J lost 9 bases, and 18 bases lay in between. Per the germline V gene, CDR1 is DFQATT and CDR2 is SNEGSKA (reference sequence). The CDR3 is made up of 14 amino acids. CDR3: CSASGPPPEGEQFF. The CDR3 DNA follows: TGCAGTGCTAGTGGGCCCCCTCCGGAGGGTGAGCAGTTCTTC.

The gene calls are TRBV11-2 and TRBJ2-1; 10 positions agree with TRBD2. The germline gives CDR1 SGHAT, CDR2 FQNNGV. This CDR3 has 15 amino acids. V was clipped by 3 bases and J by 9 bases; unmatched bases: 8. CDR3 sequence (DNA): TGTGCCAGCAGCTTCGAAGCGGGAGGGCGAAGTGAGCAGTTCTTC. It yields the protein CASSFEAGGRSEQFF.

The rearrangement uses TRBV20-1 and TRBJ2-5, with 10 bases matching TRBD2. CDR3 size: 14 residues. Germline V gives CDR1 DFQATT, CDR2 SNEGSKA (reference sequence). Unmatched junction bases numbered 5, after V lost 3 bases and J lost 4 bases. The CDR3: CSASSSGSPETQYF. CDR3 coding DNA: TGCAGTGCTAGTTCTAGCGGGAGTCCAGAGACCCAGTACTTC.

This chain uses TRBV12-3 or TRBV12-4 with TRBJ2-3, with 10 bases identical to TRBD2. The CDR3 sequence is 18 residues long. V was clipped by 5 bases and J by 14 bases; unmatched bases: 25. The CDR3 reads CASSLRGTSAQRSRYAYF. The CDR3, as DNA: TGTGCCAGCAGTCTTAGAGGGACTAGCGCCCAGCGGAGCAGATACGCGTATTTT.

The rearrangement uses TRBV7-2 and TRBJ2-3; tentative D call: TRBD2 (6 bases). Germline V lookup: CDR1 SGHTA, CDR2 FQGNSA. This CDR3 comprises 15 residues. V was cut by 5 bases and J by 3 bases, with 15 bases left in between. As DNA, the CDR3 is TGTGCCAGCAGCCGTGCCGGGGGTCGAACAGATACGCAGTATTTT. Amino acid sequence: CASSRAGGRTDTQYF.